A single sample gave rise to the 19 T cell receptor beta chains below, sequenced in a study of cytomegalovirus exposure and HLA in healthy donors. PCR employed 60 Vbeta and 13 Jbeta primers. Clones were sequenced by immunoSEQ multiplex PCR, and TCRdb holds only the in-frame ones, with some missing. The table has 100,000 to 150,000 clones, less than 80% seen once. Sequencing input: PBMCs. These receptor sequences come from a man aged 35-49 years in good health and CMV-seropositive.

The chain joins TRBV7-9 to TRBJ1-1; D unclear. Between the trimmed V and J ends, which lost 3 bases and 1 base, there was a span of 9 bases. The length of the CDR3 is 14 residues. In germline, CDR1 is SEHNR, CDR2 FQNEAQ (reference sequence). The CDR3 nucleotides are TGTGCCAGCAGCTTCATGGAGGAGAACACTGAAGCTTTCTTT. As protein: CASSFMEENTEAFF.

This clone was observed a few times. The chain joins TRBV7-7 to TRBJ2-2; possibly TRBD2 for D (6 bases). This CDR3 has 13 amino acids. CDR1 is SSHAT and CDR2 is FNYEAQ in the germline V gene (reference sequence). V was clipped by 5 bases and J by 9 bases, with 13 bases between them. CDR3 nucleotides: TGTGCCAGCAGCATAAGCCGGGGGAGGGAGCTGTTTTTT. It specifies CASSISRGRELFF. The whole variable domain, filled in from reference TRBV7-7 and TRBJ2-2, reads GAGVSQSPRYKVTKRGQDVTLRCDPISSHATLYWYQQALGQGPEFLTYFNYEAQPDKSGLPSDRFSAERPEGSISTLTIQRTEQRDSAMYRCASSISRGRELFFGEGSRLTVL.

V usage is TRBV2 and J usage is TRBJ1-2; D may be TRBD1 (6 bases). V shed 1 base and J shed 4 bases, with 10 bases lying between them. This CDR3 comprises 14 residues. Germline CDR1 SNHLY, CDR2 FYNNEI. Written as DNA, the CDR3 is TGTGCCAGCAGTGAAGATGGGGGCTTCTATGGCTACACCTTC. This gives the protein CASSEDGGFYGYTF.

This clone was recorded only once. The chain is built from TRBV2 and TRBJ2-4, with D perhaps TRBD2 (6 bases). Trimming left V 6 bases short and J 6 bases short, with 12 bases between. CDR3 length: 13 residues. Germline V gene lookup returns CDR1 SNHLY and CDR2 FYNNEI. The chain's CDR3 is CASRDYQGNIQYF. The DNA of the CDR3 is TGTGCCAGCAGGGACTATCAGGGAAACATTCAGTACTTC.

With respect to this clone: Germline is not matched at one junction end, which may reflect a read error. The V and J genes are TRBV28 and TRBJ1-5; 7 bases match TRBD1. The CDR3 length is 13 residues. Germline assignment: CDR1 MDHEN and CDR2 SYDVKM. As DNA, the CDR3 is TGTGCCAGCAGTTTAAGAGGGTGGCAGGGGGTCGCTTTT. This codes for CASSLRGWQGVAF.

The V and J genes are TRBV30 and TRBJ2-7; TRBD2 matches at 7 bases. CDR3 length: 10 amino acids. Looked up from germline, CDR1 is GTSNPN and CDR2 is SVGIG (reference sequence). CDR3 loop: CASGGLEQYF. The CDR3 bases are TGTGCTTCCGGGGGGTTGGAGCAGTACTTC.

The chain has TRBV6-5 and TRBJ1-1; D may be TRBD1 (6 bases). CDR3 size: 13 residues. Germline values: CDR1 MNHEY, CDR2 SVGAGI. The V end lost 2 bases, the J end lost 8 bases, and 12 bases lay between the germline ends. CDR3 protein: CASSYVGQTEAFF. The CDR3 coding sequence is TGTGCCAGCAGTTACGTTGGACAGACGGAAGCTTTCTTT.

The genes are TRBV29-1 and TRBJ2-7; 8 bases line up with TRBD1. The CDR3 has 13 residues. V lost 5 bases, J lost 5 bases, and 8 bases stayed unmatched. Germline CDR1 is SQVTM and CDR2 is ANQGSEA. In DNA, the CDR3 is TGCAGCGTTTCCAGGACAGGGTTCGACGAGCAGTACTTC. Its translation: CSVSRTGFDEQYF.

The V call is TRBV14, the J call TRBJ2-1; 7 bases map to TRBD2. The ends lost 4 bases at V and 3 bases at J; junction bases unmatched: 6. CDR1 is SGHDN, CDR2 FVKESK, per germline. This CDR3 has 15 amino acids. CDR3 residues: CASSRGRGYYNEQFF. Written as DNA, the CDR3 is TGTGCCAGCAGCCGAGGGCGGGGGTACTACAATGAGCAGTTCTTC.

This chain connects TRBV10-3 to TRBJ2-5, with 7 bases lining up with TRBD1. This CDR3 region has 13 residues. Germline values: CDR1 ENHRY, CDR2 SYGVKD. The J segment lost 12 bases and the V segment lost 7 bases, leaving 14 bases of the junction unmatched. The CDR3 DNA sequence: TGTGCCATCAAGGGGACAGCGAGCAGCTCGGAGTACTTC. This codes for CAIKGTASSSEYF.

The chain joins TRBV2 to TRBJ1-5, with TRBD1 identical over 7 bases. The V gene's germline CDR1 is SNHLY and CDR2 FYNNEI. The CDR3 has 14 residues. V lost 6 bases, J lost 5 bases, and 7 bases stayed unmatched. CDR3 protein: CASSLTGVYQPQHF. The CDR3 DNA is TGTGCCAGCAGCCTCACAGGGGTTTATCAGCCCCAGCATTTT.

CDR3 residues: CASSLQGGNTIYF. The CDR3 DNA reads TGTGCCAGCAGCTTGCAGGGCGGAAACACCATATATTTT. The chain recombines TRBV5-4 with TRBJ1-3; possibly TRBD1 for D (5 bases). V dropped 1 base and J dropped 4 bases, with 6 bases sitting between them. Per the germline V gene, CDR1 is SGHNT and CDR2 is YYREEE (reference sequence). CDR3 length: 13 amino acids. The full variable domain, completed using reference TRBV5-4 and TRBJ1-3, is ETGVTQSPTHLIKTRGQQVTLRCSSQSGHNTVSWYQQALGQGPQFIFQYYREEENGRGNFPPRFSGLQFPNYSSELNVNALELDDSALYLCASSLQGGNTIYFGEGSWLTVV.

The rearrangement uses TRBV7-2 and TRBJ1-6; 7 nucleotides agree with TRBD1. The CDR3 sequence is 15 residues long. The V gene end was trimmed by 3 bases and the J gene end by 10 bases; junction bases not matched to a gene: 9. From germline, CDR1 is SGHTA and CDR2 FQGNSA. The CDR3 nucleotides are TGTGCCAGCAGCTTTGCGGGGACAGACTGGTCACCCCTCCACTTT. Its protein product is CASSFAGTDWSPLHF.

The chain is built from TRBV2 and TRBJ2-1, with 13 bases lining up with TRBD2. The CDR3 runs 15 residues. With V trimmed by 5 bases and J by 3 bases, 1 base remained unmatched. Germline CDR1 SNHLY, CDR2 FYNNEI. CDR3 nucleotides: TGTGCCAGCAGTTGGACTAGCGGGGGCTACAATGAGCAGTTCTTC. Its translation is CASSWTSGGYNEQFF.

V usage is TRBV7-2 and J usage is TRBJ1-1, with D possibly being TRBD1 (5 bases). The CDR3 consists of 15 residues. Trimming shortened V by 3 bases and J by 4 bases, and 15 bases separated the two germline ends. CDR1 and CDR2 (germline): SGHTA, FQGNSA. The CDR3 region is CASSLFLSGATEAFF. The CDR3, as DNA: TGTGCCAGCAGCTTGTTCCTAAGCGGGGCCACTGAAGCTTTCTTT.

This clone was seen only a few times. The chain uses TRBV30 and TRBJ1-1; D is undetermined. V lost 0 bases and J 8 bases, leaving 10 bases between the germline ends. Germline-derived CDR1 and CDR2 are GTSNPN and SVGIG (reference sequence). The CDR3 loop spans 12 amino acids. Here the CDR3 reads CAWSVRRGEAFF. The CDR3 DNA is TGTGCCTGGAGTGTACGGAGAGGGGAAGCTTTCTTT.

Concerning this clone itself: Relative to the germline gene, one junction end is altered; a read error may explain this. The chain is built from TRBV7-9 and TRBJ2-7; D may be TRBD1 (5 bases). Per germline, CDR1 SEHNR and CDR2 FQNEAQ (reference sequence). The CDR3 covers 16 residues. As DNA, the CDR3 is TGTTCCAGCAGCTTAGGTGGTGGGGCCCCCTCCTACGAGCAGTACTTC. Encoded protein: CSSSLGGGAPSYEQYF.

V and J are TRBV5-4 and TRBJ1-1, with 9 bases matching TRBD1. CDR3 size: 16 residues. V gave up 2 bases and J gave up 6 bases; unmatched junction bases: 11. The germline V gene encodes CDR1 SGHNT and CDR2 YYREEE (reference sequence). The CDR3 here is CASSFPRGTGSAEAFF. CDR3 sequence (DNA): TGTGCCAGCAGCTTCCCCCGAGGGACAGGGAGCGCTGAAGCTTTCTTT.

The V call is TRBV4-1, the J call TRBJ1-3; D possibly corresponds to TRBD1 (6 bases). Trimming cost V 0 bases and J 2 bases, with 17 bases left between them. This CDR3 comprises 18 residues. In germline, CDR1 is MGHRA, CDR2 YSYEKL. CDR3 sequence (DNA): TGCGCCAGCAGCCAAGACGCACAAAGGACAGTGCCTGGAAACACCATATATTTT. Translated: CASSQDAQRTVPGNTIYF.